The 28 T cell receptor beta chains below were found in one sample sequenced in a study of shared clonotypes between healthy human individuals. The assay was immunoSEQ multiplex PCR, and TCRdb's table has in-frame clones only and misses some. In the table there are some 480,000 clones, around 79% of which are singletons. The sample was PBMCs. These TCRs come from a woman in her forties in good health. Some clones in this sample may be carry-over from other donors' samples.

V is TRBV9 and J is TRBJ2-1; TRBD2 matches 11 bases. Germline V gene sequence: CDR1 SGDLS, CDR2 YYNGEE. The CDR3 covers 15 residues. Unmatched junction bases numbered 5, after V lost 3 bases and J lost 6 bases. This CDR3 reads CASSATSGSVNEQFF. CDR3 in DNA: TGTGCCAGCAGCGCAACTAGCGGGAGTGTCAATGAGCAGTTCTTC.

The CDR3 region is CASRSWAGGNSPLHF. The CDR3 DNA reads as TGTGCCAGCAGGTCCTGGGCAGGGGGTAATTCACCCCTCCACTTT. J is TRBJ1-6 and V is TRBV28; 7 bases are a match to TRBD1. Germline-derived CDR1 and CDR2 are MDHEN and SYDVKM. Germline trimming cut 6 bases from V and 6 bases from J; bases unmatched to any gene: 8. The CDR3 length is 15 residues.

The chain has TRBV28 and TRBJ1-4; TRBD1 matches 7 bases. The CDR3 consists of 16 residues. V trimming: 5 bases; J trimming: 9 bases; junction bases outside the gene matches: 15. Germline V CDR1 and CDR2: MDHEN, SYDVKM. CDR3 amino acids: CASSAIQGGVGKKLFF. DNA for the CDR3: TGTGCCAGCAGTGCAATCCAGGGGGGTGTTGGTAAAAAACTGTTTTTT.

The chain is built from TRBV28 and TRBJ2-5; D could derive from TRBD1 or TRBD2 (5 bases each). Trimming removed 9 bases from V and 1 base from J, with 21 bases in between. The CDR3 has 16 amino acids. Per the germline V gene, CDR1 is MDHEN and CDR2 is SYDVKM. Here the CDR3 reads CASGRALERGQETQYF. DNA of the CDR3: TGTGCCAGTGGCAGAGCGCTCGAGAGGGGCCAAGAGACCCAGTACTTC. The full variable domain, completed using reference TRBV28 and TRBJ2-5, is DVKVTQSSRYLVKRTGEKVFLECVQDMDHENMFWYRQDPGLGLRLIYFSYDVKMKEKGDIPEGYSVSREKKERFSLILESASTNQTSMYLCASGRALERGQETQYFGPGTRLLVL.

The chain links TRBV29-1 to TRBJ2-7; tentatively, D is TRBD1 (5 bases). Trimming shortened V by 2 bases and J by 6 bases, and 11 bases separated the two germline ends. This CDR3 is built from 12 residues. Germline V lookup: CDR1 SQVTM, CDR2 ANQGSEA. The CDR3 spells CSVEPRVGEQYF. The CDR3 nucleotides are TGCAGCGTTGAACCCAGGGTGGGCGAGCAGTACTTC.

The genes are TRBV28 and TRBJ2-5, with 14 bases lining up with TRBD2. The germline CDR1 and CDR2 sequences are MDHEN and SYDVKM. The junction had 3 bases not matched to a gene; V was cut back by 5 bases and J by 4 bases. The CDR3 has 15 amino acids. CDR3 coding DNA: TGTGCCAGCAGTCTCGGGACTAGCGGGAGAGAGACCCAGTACTTC. Translation gives CASSLGTSGRETQYF.

The CDR3 reads CASSLWGGKVEQYF. The CDR3 DNA reads as TGCGCCAGCAGCTTGTGGGGTGGTAAAGTCGAGCAGTACTTC. The gene calls are TRBV5-1 and TRBJ2-7; D call uncertain. The CDR3 is 14 amino acids. The germline CDR1 and CDR2 sequences are SGHRS and YFSETQ. Trimming removed 1 base at V and 6 bases at J, with 14 bases between.

This clone occurred many times. This rearrangement joins TRBV21-1 to TRBJ2-5; TRBD1 was called by the table and not checked on the DNA. TRBV21-1 is a listed pseudogene. This CDR3 contains 15 residues. The CDR3 DNA sequence: TGTGCCAGGTGGGACAGGGGGTCGGGAGGGGAGACCCAGTACTTC. This translates into CARWDRGSGGETQYF.

The CDR3 bases are TGTGCCAGCACGTTAGACTCTGGGGCCAACGTCCTGACTTTC. It translates to CASTLDSGANVLTF. This chain joins TRBV7-9 and TRBJ2-6; D is unresolved. The CDR3 totals 14 residues. V was cut by 7 bases and J by 0 bases, with 7 bases left in between. Germline V gene lookup returns CDR1 SEHNR and CDR2 FQNEAQ (reference sequence).

This clone was seen more than once but under ten times. The chain links TRBV19 to TRBJ2-2; D is uncertain. This CDR3 is built from 12 residues. CDR1 LNHDA and CDR2 SQIVND come from the germline V gene (reference sequence). Between the trimmed V and J ends, which lost 4 bases and 5 bases, there was a span of 5 bases. The CDR3 is CASSTFTGELFF. CDR3 DNA sequence: TGTGCCAGTAGTACCTTTACCGGGGAGCTGTTTTTT.

The chain recombines TRBV2 with TRBJ2-7, with D hard to call. Germline V gives CDR1 SNHLY, CDR2 FYNNEI. This CDR3 is built from 11 residues. The V gene lost 6 bases and the J gene lost 3 bases, with 6 bases spanning the gap. The DNA for the CDR3 is TGTGCCAGCAGGATACACTACGAGCAGTACTTC. This encodes CASRIHYEQYF.

This chain joins TRBV28 and TRBJ1-2; D is ambiguous. V gave up 5 bases and J gave up 10 bases, with 20 bases separating them. Germline V gene data show CDR1 as MDHEN and CDR2 as SYDVKM. The CDR3 spans 14 residues. CDR3 sequence (DNA): TGTGCCAGCAGTCTTTTAGGACGGCCGGTAGACTACACCTTC. It is translated as CASSLLGRPVDYTF.

This chain connects TRBV4-3 to TRBJ2-1, with D perhaps matching TRBD2 (6 bases). This CDR3 spans 16 amino acids. Germline lookup yields CDR1 LGHNA and CDR2 YSLEER. V was pared by 1 base and J by 0 bases, with 10 bases between. The CDR3 is CASSQGGGASYNEQFF. The CDR3, as DNA: TGCGCCAGCAGCCAAGGCGGCGGGGCCTCCTACAATGAGCAGTTCTTC.

This clone qualifies as medium-sized (0.01 to 0.1%). This CDR3 is also generated by other DNA sequences in the sample. The chain carries TRBV7-9 and TRBJ1-1; D unresolved. Trimming cost V 0 bases and J 3 bases, with 8 bases left between them. Germline values: CDR1 SEHNR, CDR2 FQNEAQ (reference sequence). CDR3 size: 14 residues. As DNA, the CDR3 is TGTGCCAGCAGCTTAGCGGGCAGCCACACTGAAGCTTTCTTT. It encodes CASSLAGSHTEAFF.

This chain links TRBV18 with TRBJ2-5, with 7 positions matching TRBD1. J gave up 2 bases and V 0 bases, and 3 bases lay outside the gene matches. Germline V gives CDR1 KGHSH, CDR2 LQKENI. The CDR3 is made up of 15 amino acids. This CDR3 reads CASSPPAQGQETQYF. CDR3 in DNA: TGTGCCAGCTCACCACCGGCACAGGGGCAAGAGACCCAGTACTTC. Supplemented by reference TRBV18 and TRBJ2-5, the full variable domain reads NAGVMQNPRHLVRRRGQEARLRCSPMKGHSHVYWYRQLPEEGLKFMVYLQKENIIDESGMPKERFSAEFPKEGPSILRIQQVVRGDSAAYFCASSPPAQGQETQYFGPGTRLLVL.

The chain has TRBV13 and TRBJ2-4, with 9 bases identical to TRBD2. In germline, CDR1 is PRHDT, CDR2 FYEKMQ (reference sequence). The trim removed 1 base at V and 5 bases at J, leaving 6 bases unmatched. This CDR3 is 16 amino acids long. CDR3 DNA sequence: TGTGCCAGCAGCTTAGATTCTAGCGGGAATCAAAACATTCAGTACTTC. Translation: CASSLDSSGNQNIQYF.

This clone was detected a few times. Other nucleotide sequences from this sample produce the same CDR3. The V call is TRBV5-6, the J call TRBJ1-2; D call uncertain. Deletions cut 4 bases from V and 0 bases from J, with 7 bases between. CDR1 is SGHDT, CDR2 YYEEEE, per germline. The length of the CDR3 is 13 residues. The CDR3 sequence: CASSPGTNYGYTF. Here the CDR3 DNA reads TGTGCCAGCAGCCCGGGGACTAACTATGGCTACACCTTC.

Comment on this clone: Distinct nucleotide sequences in the sample also encode this CDR3. V gene TRBV28 combines with J gene TRBJ2-1; 15 bases align to TRBD2. V was pared by 5 bases and J by 6 bases, with 5 bases of the junction left unmatched. Germline lookup yields CDR1 MDHEN and CDR2 SYDVKM. CDR3 length equals 16 residues. The CDR3 here is CASSPPGLAGGNEQFF. Here the CDR3 DNA reads TGTGCCAGCAGTCCCCCGGGACTAGCGGGGGGCAATGAGCAGTTCTTC.

The CDR3 nucleotides read TGTGCCAGCATCGATCGGACTAGAGGCTCGCATGAGCAGTTCTTC. Its translation: CASIDRTRGSHEQFF. The genes are TRBV7-2 and TRBJ2-1, with TRBD2 identical over 7 bases. CDR3 size: 15 residues. The germline V gene has CDR1 SGHTA and CDR2 FQGNSA. Trimming at V came to 7 bases and at J to 8 bases, leaving 14 bases not matched to a gene. The full variable domain, completed using reference TRBV7-2 and TRBJ2-1, is GAGVSQSPSNKVTEKGKDVELRCDPISGHTALYWYRQSLGQGLEFLIYFQGNSAPDKSGLPSDRFSAERTGGSVSTLTIQRTQQEDSAVYLCASIDRTRGSHEQFFGPGTRLTVL.

The rearrangement uses TRBV13 and TRBJ2-3, with 8 bases that match TRBD2. Germline-derived CDR1 and CDR2 are PRHDT and FYEKMQ (reference sequence). There are 16 residues in the CDR3. The V segment lost 3 bases and the J segment 6 bases; nucleotides outside the gene matches: 11. This chain's CDR3 is CASSFRREETLDTQYF. The CDR3 region has the DNA TGTGCCAGCAGCTTTAGGCGGGAGGAGACCCTCGATACGCAGTATTTT.

The chain employs TRBV6-4 and TRBJ2-2; maybe TRBD1 (6 bases). The CDR3 length is 15 residues. The V and J ends lost 6 bases and 6 bases respectively, with 17 bases between them. The germline CDR1 and CDR2 sequences are MRHNA and SNTAGT. The CDR3 region has the DNA TGTGCCAGCAGCCCGGGTTCAACAGGGTCCGGGGAGCTGTTTTTT. Translation: CASSPGSTGSGELFF.

The chain carries TRBV28 and TRBJ1-5; D may be TRBD1 (6 bases). The ends were cut back, 10 bases at V and 6 bases at J, with 34 bases in the middle. The germline V gene encodes CDR1 MDHEN and CDR2 SYDVKM. This CDR3 contains 19 residues. CDR3 coding DNA: TGTGCCACCAATCGTCTGTTCCTTGGGGCAGGGGCATGGTCTCAGCCCCAGCATTTT. It yields the protein CATNRLFLGAGAWSQPQHF.

The chain employs TRBV4-2 and TRBJ2-7, with a weak D call TRBD2 (6 bases). The germline gives CDR1 LGHNA, CDR2 YNFKEQ. The V end lost 5 bases, the J end lost 4 bases, and 18 bases lay between the germline ends. The CDR3 spans 15 residues. CDR3 sequence reads: CASSAEGFLNYEQYF. The CDR3 DNA sequence: TGTGCCAGCAGCGCGGAGGGGTTCCTTAATTACGAGCAGTACTTC.

The genes are TRBV2 and TRBJ1-4; unclear D gene. The CDR3 runs to 14 residues. Germline V lookup: CDR1 SNHLY, CDR2 FYNNEI. Trimming cost V 8 bases and J 0 bases, with 10 bases left between them. The CDR3 bases are TGTGCCAGCCGGACGGTGGCAACTAATGAAAAACTGTTTTTT. This gives the protein CASRTVATNEKLFF.

V gene TRBV7-9 combines with J gene TRBJ2-5; D perhaps matches TRBD1 (5 bases). CDR3 length equals 14 residues. CDR1 is SEHNR and CDR2 is FQNEAQ in the germline V gene (reference sequence). V lost 2 bases and J lost 0, with 7 bases in between. CDR3 bases: TGTGCCAGCAGCTTACAGGGCTACCAAGAGACCCAGTACTTC. Its protein is CASSLQGYQETQYF.

The chain employs TRBV30 and TRBJ2-2, with TRBD2 matching over 16 bases. V shed 3 bases and J 6 bases; nucleotides not matched to a gene: 7. The CDR3 spans 17 residues. Germline assignment: CDR1 GTSNPN and CDR2 SVGIG (reference sequence). DNA of the CDR3: TGTGCCTGGAGGCCGGGACTAGCGGGAGGGAAGCCCGGGGAGCTGTTTTTT. It yields the protein CAWRPGLAGGKPGELFF.

The CDR3 is CASSEDIAGGAPGELFF. The CDR3 DNA reads TGTGCCAGCAGTGAAGATATAGCGGGAGGGGCGCCCGGGGAGCTGTTTTTT. The genes are TRBV2 and TRBJ2-2; TRBD2 matches at 11 bases. V lost 1 base and J lost 6; bases outside the gene matches: 7. The CDR3 has 17 amino acids. CDR1 is SNHLY and CDR2 is FYNNEI in the germline V gene.

V is TRBV11-2 and J is TRBJ1-1, with 8 bases aligning to TRBD1. Germline assignment: CDR1 SGHAT and CDR2 FQNNGV. The ends lost 5 bases at V and 0 bases at J; junction bases unmatched: 5. This CDR3 region has 15 residues. In nucleotides, the CDR3 is TGTGCCAGCAGCCCCCGGACAGGGATGAACACTGAAGCTTTCTTT. As protein: CASSPRTGMNTEAFF.